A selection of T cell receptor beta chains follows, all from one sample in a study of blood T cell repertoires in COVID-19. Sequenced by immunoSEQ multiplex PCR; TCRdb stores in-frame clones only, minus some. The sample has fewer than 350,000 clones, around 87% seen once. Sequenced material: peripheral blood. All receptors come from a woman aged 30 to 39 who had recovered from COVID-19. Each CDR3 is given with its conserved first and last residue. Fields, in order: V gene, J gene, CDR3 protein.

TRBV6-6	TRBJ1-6	CASSIRGQTNSPLHF
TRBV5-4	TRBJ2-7	CASRESGRANEQYF
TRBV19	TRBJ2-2	CASREGGAATGELFF
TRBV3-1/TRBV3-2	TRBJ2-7	CASSSWTGGSPYEQYF
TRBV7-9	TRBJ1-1	CASSLGSAEAFF
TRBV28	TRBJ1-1	CASTLRRGRGTEAFF
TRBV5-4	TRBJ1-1	CASSPGTAMNTEAFF
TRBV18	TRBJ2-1	CASSPATSGSTHNEQFF
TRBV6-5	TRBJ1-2	CASSSGSAYTF
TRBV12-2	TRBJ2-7	CASRQSGSGIYEQYF
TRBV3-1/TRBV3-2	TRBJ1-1	CASSQFWGRRRGNTEAFF
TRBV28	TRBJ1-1	CASSFRGGITEAFF
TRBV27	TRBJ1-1	CASSFEGRGTEAFF
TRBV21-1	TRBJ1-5	CASSKGCEDNQPQHF
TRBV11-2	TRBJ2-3	CASSLDWVERDPDTQYF
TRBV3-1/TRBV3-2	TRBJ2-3	CASSLHTDTQYF
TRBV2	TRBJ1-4	CASSGQLNEKLFF
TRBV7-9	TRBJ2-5	CASSFYGGAQETQYF
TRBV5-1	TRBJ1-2	CASTVTGSYGYTF
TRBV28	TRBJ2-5	CASSSYRGGETQYF
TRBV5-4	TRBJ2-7	CASSPGGSDLYEQYF
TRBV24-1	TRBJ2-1	CATSAGTTTYNEQFF
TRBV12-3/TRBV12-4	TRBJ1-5	CASSLLRNQPQHF
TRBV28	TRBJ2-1	CASSLSGLAGGPMQFF
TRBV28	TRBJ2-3	CASSPGQGSTDTQYF
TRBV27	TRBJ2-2	CASSVTGIRELFF
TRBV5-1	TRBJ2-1	CASSTVLAGGYEQFF
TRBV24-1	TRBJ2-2	CATSEGDRDTGELFF
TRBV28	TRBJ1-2	CASRAADRGGNGYTF
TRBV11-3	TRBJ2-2	CASSQEGSGELFF
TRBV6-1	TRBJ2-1	CASSESLIPYNEQFF
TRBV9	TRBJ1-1	CASSVGTDTEAFF
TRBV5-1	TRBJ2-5	CASSLKAETQYF
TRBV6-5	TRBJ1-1	CASIGRQGNTEAFF
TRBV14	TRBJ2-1	CASSQRGLYNEQFF
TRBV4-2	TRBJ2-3	CASSQVHRAAWTDTQYF
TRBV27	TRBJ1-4	CASSTRSGRNEKLFF
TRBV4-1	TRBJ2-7	CASSLGSTGAYEQYF
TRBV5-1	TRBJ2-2	CASSSRTSAMNTGELFF
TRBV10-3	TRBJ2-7	CAIRESGTGGNEQYF
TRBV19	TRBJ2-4	CASSIREQENIQYF
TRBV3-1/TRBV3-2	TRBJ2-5	CASSPGLAGGRGETQYF
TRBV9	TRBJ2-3	CASSDPSFSAGAADTQYF
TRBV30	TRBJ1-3	CAWRDPARTGRNTIYF
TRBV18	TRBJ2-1	CASSQSGNEQFF
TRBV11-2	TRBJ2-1	CASSLEANSYNEQFF
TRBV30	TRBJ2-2	CAWKGSRTGELFF
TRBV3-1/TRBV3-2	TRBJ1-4	CASSQRSSTGVNEKLFF
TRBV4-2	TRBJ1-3	CASSQDLLSGNTIYF
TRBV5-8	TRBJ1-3	CASSFRGNTIYF
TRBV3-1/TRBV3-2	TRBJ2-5	CASSYTGGSQETQYF
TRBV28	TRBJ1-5	CASSLYRSYSNQPQHF
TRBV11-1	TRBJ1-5	CASSQGQGADQPQHF
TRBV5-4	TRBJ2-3	CASSNRGRLTDTQYF
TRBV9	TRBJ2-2	CASSGPGTGSTGELFF
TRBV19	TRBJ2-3	CASSKGTGYGSTDTQYF
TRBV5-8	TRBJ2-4	CATRDSATKNIQYF